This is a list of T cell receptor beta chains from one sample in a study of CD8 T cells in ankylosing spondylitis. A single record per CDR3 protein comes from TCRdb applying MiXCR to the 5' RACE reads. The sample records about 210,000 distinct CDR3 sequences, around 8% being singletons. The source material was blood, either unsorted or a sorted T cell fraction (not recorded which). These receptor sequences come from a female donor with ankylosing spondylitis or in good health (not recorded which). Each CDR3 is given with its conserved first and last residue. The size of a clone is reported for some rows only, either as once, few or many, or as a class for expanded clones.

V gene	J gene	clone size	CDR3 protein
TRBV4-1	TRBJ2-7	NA	CASSQVTGGLGEQYF
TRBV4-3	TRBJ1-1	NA	CASSQASGTHGGAEAFF
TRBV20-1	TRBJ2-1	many	CSARGLAGVVEQFF
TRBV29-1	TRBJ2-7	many	CSVEDGPREQYF
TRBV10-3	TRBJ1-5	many	CAISDSKGDLEPQHF
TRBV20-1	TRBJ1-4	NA	CSARDIGGITNEKLFF
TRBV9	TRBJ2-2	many	CASSSDRVGELFF
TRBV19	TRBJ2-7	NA	CASSSGSGSYYEQYF
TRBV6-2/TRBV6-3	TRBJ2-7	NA	CATSYHRTNEQYF
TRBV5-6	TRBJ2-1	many	CASSHEWEENEQFF
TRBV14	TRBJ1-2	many	CASSQDWGSYGYTF
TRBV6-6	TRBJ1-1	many	CASSYKGGTEAFF
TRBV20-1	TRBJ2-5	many	CSASGTAETQYF
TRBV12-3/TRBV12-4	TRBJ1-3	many	CASSRARSSGNTIYF
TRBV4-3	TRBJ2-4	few	CASSQVGGVLNIQYF
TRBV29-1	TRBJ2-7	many	CSVVESSYEQYF
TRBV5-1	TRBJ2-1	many	CASSLVESSYNEQFF
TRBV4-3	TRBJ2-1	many	CASSRLAGPKRDEQFF
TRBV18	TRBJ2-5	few	CASSPGLTSGSQETQYF
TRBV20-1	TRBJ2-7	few	CSAQGQAASYEQYF
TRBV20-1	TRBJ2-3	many	CSASGRGSDTQYF
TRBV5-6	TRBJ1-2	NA	CASSLLTLGYTF
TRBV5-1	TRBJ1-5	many	CASSLDSGRNQPQHF
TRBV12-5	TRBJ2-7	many	CASGLRYEQYF
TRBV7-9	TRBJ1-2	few	CASSLDAAQGLFYGYTF
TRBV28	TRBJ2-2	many	CASSFSSGGYTGELFF
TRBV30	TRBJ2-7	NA	CASPRRSTYEQYF